The source of this T cell receptor beta chain is a study of blood T cell repertoires in COVID-19. Study information: PBMCs, B-cell-depleted T cells, or T cells provided the cDNA or gDNA that made up the material.

In the original processing: It was from reference gene primer amplification that nucleated cell counts were estimated. Clones were sequenced by immunoSEQ multiplex PCR, and TCRdb holds only the in-frame ones, with some missing. V and J calls and clone size follow that table, whereas D and trimming were derived from the DNA. Altogether 59,000 or so clones are present, roughly 80% being singletons, with the ten largest covering roughly 12%. The CDR3 covers 16 residues. In germline, CDR1 is KGHSH, CDR2 LQKENI. V dropped 8 bases and J dropped 0; count of bases not matched to a gene: 12. The sequence came from a human donor in a cohort sampled during active COVID-19. The chain recombines TRBV18 with TRBJ1-2; 7 nucleotides agree with TRBD1. The sample was peripheral blood. CDR3 region: CASQPGQRLSNYGYTF. The CDR3 DNA sequence: TGTGCCAGCCAGCCGGGACAGAGACTTTCTAACTATGGCTACACCTTC.